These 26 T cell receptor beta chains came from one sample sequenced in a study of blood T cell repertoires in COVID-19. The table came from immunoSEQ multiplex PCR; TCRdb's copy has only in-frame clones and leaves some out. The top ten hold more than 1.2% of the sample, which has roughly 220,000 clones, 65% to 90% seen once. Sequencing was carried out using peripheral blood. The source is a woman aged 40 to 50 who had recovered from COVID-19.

The CDR3, as DNA: TGTGCCAGCTCACCGGTTAGCGGGGGCAAGGTAGATGAGCAGTTCTTC. Translated, it gives CASSPVSGGKVDEQFF. V is TRBV18 and J is TRBJ2-1; 9 positions match TRBD2. With V trimmed by 3 bases and J by 8 bases, 11 bases remained unmatched. The germline gives CDR1 KGHSH, CDR2 LQKENI. The CDR3 contains 16 residues.

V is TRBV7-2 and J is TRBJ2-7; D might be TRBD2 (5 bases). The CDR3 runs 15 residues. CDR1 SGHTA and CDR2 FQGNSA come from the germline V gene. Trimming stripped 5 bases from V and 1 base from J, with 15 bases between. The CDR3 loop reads CASSPMAGRSYEQYF. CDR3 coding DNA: TGTGCCAGCAGCCCTATGGCGGGTCGGTCCTACGAGCAGTACTTC.

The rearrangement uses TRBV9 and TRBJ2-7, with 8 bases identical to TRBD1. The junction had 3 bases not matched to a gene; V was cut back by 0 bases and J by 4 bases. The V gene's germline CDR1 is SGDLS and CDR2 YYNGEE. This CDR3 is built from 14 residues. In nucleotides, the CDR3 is TGTGCCAGCAGCGTAGGAGGGACAGGATACGAGCAGTACTTC. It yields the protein CASSVGGTGYEQYF.

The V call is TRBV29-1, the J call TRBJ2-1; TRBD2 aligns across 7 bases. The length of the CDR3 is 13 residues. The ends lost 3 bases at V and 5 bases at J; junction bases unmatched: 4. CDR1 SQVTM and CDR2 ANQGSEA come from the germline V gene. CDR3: CSVEGEGNNEQFF. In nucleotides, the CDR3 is TGCAGCGTTGAGGGGGAGGGGAACAATGAGCAGTTCTTC.

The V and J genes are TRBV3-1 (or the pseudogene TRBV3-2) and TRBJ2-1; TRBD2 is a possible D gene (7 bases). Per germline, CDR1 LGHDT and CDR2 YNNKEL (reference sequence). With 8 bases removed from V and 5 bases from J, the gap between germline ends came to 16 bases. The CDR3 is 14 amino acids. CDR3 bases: TGTGCCAGCGAAGGGGGGGCCATCCACAATGAGCAGTTCTTC. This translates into CASEGGAIHNEQFF.

The CDR3 spells CSVDWGQNSYNEQFF. CDR3 nucleotide sequence: TGCAGCGTTGACTGGGGACAGAACTCCTACAATGAGCAGTTCTTC. This rearrangement joins TRBV29-1 to TRBJ2-1, with 7 bases fitting TRBD1. Germline values: CDR1 SQVTM, CDR2 ANQGSEA. This CDR3 is 15 amino acids long. V gave up 3 bases and J gave up 0 bases; unmatched junction bases: 5.

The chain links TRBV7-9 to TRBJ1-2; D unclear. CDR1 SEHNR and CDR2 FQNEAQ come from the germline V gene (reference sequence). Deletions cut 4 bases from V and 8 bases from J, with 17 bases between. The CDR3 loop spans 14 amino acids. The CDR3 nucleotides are TGTGCCAGCAGCTGGAGTACCGCCGCGGGCGGCTACACCTTC. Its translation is CASSWSTAAGGYTF.

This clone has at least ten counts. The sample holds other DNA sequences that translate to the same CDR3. This chain's CDR3 is CASSFAGYEQYF. In nucleotides, the CDR3 is TGCGCCAGCAGCTTTGCAGGCTACGAGCAGTACTTC. The rearrangement uses TRBV5-1 and TRBJ2-7; D not certain. V gave up 2 bases and J gave up 3 bases, with 6 bases separating them. Germline V CDR1 and CDR2: SGHRS, YFSETQ. This CDR3 is 12 amino acids long.

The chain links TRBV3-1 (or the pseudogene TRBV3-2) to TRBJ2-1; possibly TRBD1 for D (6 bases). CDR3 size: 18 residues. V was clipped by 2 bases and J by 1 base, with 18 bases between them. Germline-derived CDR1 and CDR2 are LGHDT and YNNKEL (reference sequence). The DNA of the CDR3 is TGTGCCAGCAGCCAACTGGCCGGCGGACAGAAATCCTACAATGAGCAGTTCTTC. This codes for CASSQLAGGQKSYNEQFF.

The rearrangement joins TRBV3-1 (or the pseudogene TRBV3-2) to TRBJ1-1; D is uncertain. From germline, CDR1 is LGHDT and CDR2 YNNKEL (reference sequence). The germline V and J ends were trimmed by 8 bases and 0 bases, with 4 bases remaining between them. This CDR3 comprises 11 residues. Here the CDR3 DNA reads TGTGCCAGCCAATTGAACACTGAAGCTTTCTTT. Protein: CASQLNTEAFF.

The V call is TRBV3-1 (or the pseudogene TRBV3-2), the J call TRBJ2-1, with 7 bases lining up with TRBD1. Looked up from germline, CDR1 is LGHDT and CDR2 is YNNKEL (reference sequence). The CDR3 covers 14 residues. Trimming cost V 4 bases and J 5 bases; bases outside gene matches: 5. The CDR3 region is CASSRDSQNNEQFF. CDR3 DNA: TGTGCCAGCAGCCGGGACAGCCAGAACAATGAGCAGTTCTTC.

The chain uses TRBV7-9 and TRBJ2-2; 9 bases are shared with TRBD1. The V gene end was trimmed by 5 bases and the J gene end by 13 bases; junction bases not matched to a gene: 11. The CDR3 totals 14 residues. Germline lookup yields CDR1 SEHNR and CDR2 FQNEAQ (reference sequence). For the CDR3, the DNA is TGTGCCAGCAGCCCTGGGACAGGGTCCGTTAGGCTGTTTTTT. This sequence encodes CASSPGTGSVRLFF.

The DNA of the CDR3 is TGCGCCAGCAGCTTGTTGGTCGGGGAGGAGACCCAGTACTTC. This encodes CASSLLVGEETQYF. The rearrangement joins TRBV5-1 to TRBJ2-5; D may be TRBD2 (5 bases). In germline, CDR1 is SGHRS, CDR2 YFSETQ. There are 14 residues in the CDR3. V was shortened by 1 base and J by 5 bases, with 12 bases between the two germline ends.

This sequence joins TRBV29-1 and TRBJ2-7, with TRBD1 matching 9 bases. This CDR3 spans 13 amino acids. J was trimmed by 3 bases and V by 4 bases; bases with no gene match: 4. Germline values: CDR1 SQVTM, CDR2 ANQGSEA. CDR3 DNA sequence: TGCAGCGTTGGTACGACAGGGGGCTACGAGCAGTACTTC. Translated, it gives CSVGTTGGYEQYF.

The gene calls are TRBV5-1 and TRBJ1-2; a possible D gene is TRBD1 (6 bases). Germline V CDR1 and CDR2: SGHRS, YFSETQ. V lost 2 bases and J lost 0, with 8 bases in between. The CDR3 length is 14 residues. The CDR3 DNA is TGCGCCAGCAGCTTCCAGGGGACTAACTATGGCTACACCTTC. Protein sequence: CASSFQGTNYGYTF.

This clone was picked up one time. The CDR3 coding sequence is TGCAGCGCAGACAGGGTTGCTGGCTACACCTTC. Translating gives CSADRVAGYTF. The V call is TRBV29-1, the J call TRBJ1-2, with 7 bases lining up with TRBD1. CDR3 length: 11 amino acids. Per germline, CDR1 SQVTM and CDR2 ANQGSEA. J was trimmed by 7 bases and V by 7 bases; bases with no gene match: 6.

CDR3 amino acids: CASRTTNMNTEAFF. For the CDR3, the DNA is TGTGCCAGCAGGACTACTAACATGAACACTGAAGCTTTCTTT. The J gene is TRBJ1-1, the V gene TRBV19, with D uncertain. CDR1 is LNHDA, CDR2 SQIVND, per germline (reference sequence). This CDR3 spans 14 amino acids. The V end was cut by 9 bases, the J end by 0 bases, with 14 bases between.

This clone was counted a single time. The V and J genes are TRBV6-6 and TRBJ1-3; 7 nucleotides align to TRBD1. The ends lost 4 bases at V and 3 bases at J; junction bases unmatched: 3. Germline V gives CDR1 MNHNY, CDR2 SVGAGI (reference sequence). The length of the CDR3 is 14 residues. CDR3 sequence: CASSSQGLGNTIYF. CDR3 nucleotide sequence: TGTGCCAGCAGTTCACAGGGGCTTGGAAACACCATATATTTT.

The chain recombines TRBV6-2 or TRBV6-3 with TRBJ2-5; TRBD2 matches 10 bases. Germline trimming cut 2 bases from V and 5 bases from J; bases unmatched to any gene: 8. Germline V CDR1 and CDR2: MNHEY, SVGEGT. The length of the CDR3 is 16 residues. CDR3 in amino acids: CASSYATGLAMETQYF. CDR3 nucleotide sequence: TGTGCCAGCAGTTACGCCACGGGACTAGCGATGGAGACCCAGTACTTC.

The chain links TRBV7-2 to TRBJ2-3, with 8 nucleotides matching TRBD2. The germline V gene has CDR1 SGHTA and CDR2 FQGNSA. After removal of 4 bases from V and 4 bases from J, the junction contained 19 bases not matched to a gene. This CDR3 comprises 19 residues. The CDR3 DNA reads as TGTGCCAGCAGCTCATATGCGAGGGGCCTAGCGGGTGTATCAGATACGCAGTATTTT. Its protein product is CASSSYARGLAGVSDTQYF.

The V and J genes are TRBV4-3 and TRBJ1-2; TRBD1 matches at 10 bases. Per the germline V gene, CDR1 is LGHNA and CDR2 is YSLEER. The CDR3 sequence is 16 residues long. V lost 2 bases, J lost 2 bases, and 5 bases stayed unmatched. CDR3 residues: CASSQNPGQGNYGYTF. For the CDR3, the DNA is TGCGCCAGCAGCCAAAATCCGGGACAGGGGAACTATGGCTACACCTTC.

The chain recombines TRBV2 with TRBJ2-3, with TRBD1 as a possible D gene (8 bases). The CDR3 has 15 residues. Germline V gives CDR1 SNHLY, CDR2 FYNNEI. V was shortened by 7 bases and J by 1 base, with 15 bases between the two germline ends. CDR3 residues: CASKFTGGGTDTQYF. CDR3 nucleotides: TGTGCCAGCAAGTTCACAGGGGGGGGCACAGATACGCAGTATTTT.

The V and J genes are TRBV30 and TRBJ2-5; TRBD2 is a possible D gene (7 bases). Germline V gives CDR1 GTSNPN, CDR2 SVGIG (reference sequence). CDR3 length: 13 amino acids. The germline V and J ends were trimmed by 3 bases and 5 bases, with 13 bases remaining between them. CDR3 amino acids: CAWRPRGGETQYF. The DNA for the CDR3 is TGTGCCTGGAGACCAAGGGGGGGGGAGACCCAGTACTTC.

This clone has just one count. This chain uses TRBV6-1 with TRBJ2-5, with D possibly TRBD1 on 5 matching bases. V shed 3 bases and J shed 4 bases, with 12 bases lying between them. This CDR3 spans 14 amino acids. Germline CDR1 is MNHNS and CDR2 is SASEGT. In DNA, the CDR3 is TGTGCCAGCAGTGACCAAGCAGGGCCAGAGACCCAGTACTTC. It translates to CASSDQAGPETQYF.

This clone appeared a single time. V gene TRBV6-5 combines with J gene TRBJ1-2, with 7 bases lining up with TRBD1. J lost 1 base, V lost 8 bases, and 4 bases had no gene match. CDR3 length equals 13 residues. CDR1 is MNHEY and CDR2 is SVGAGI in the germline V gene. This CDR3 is CASGTDFNYGYTF. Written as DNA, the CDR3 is TGTGCCAGCGGGACAGACTTTAACTATGGCTACACCTTC.

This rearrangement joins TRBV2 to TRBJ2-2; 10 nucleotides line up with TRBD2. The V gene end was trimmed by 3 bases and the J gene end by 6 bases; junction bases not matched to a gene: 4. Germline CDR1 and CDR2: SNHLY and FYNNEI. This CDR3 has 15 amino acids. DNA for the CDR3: TGTGCCAGCAGTGATTTTAGCGGGGGGTCCGGGGAGCTGTTTTTT. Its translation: CASSDFSGGSGELFF.